This T cell receptor beta chain was identified during a study of cytomegalovirus exposure and HLA in healthy donors (dated by TCRdb to 2017 to 2019). Context from the whole study: An earlier analysis of 587 of the donors reported roughly 270 Gb of sequence data and approximately 110 million unique TCR beta sequences from 190 million or so T cells. Every discovery cohort repertoire had been produced on one sequencing platform. HLA typing included class I and class II loci at four-digit resolution. Four to six DR-DQ haplotypes were handled as single units for association and clustering, since linkage in the cohort was strong. Roughly 300 gigabases of sequencing data and around 87 million unique TCR sequences were included in an early release covering about 600 HLA-typed donors. Typing coverage differed by locus: A, B, C, DRB1 and DQB1 were typed in roughly 620-640 donors, DQA1 in 500 to 550, DPA1 in approximately 610, and DPB1 in 472. In addition to the first cohort of 650 to 800 subjects, a separate validation cohort of approximately 110 different subjects was used. Genome-wide SNP genotypes for about three fifths of the roughly 670 donors were used in a later genetic analysis, which treated that subset as a discovery cohort. In a later analysis, previously published TCR beta repertoires from 600 to 850 donors were re-analyzed and high-resolution HLA genotyping was added so that TCR occurrence patterns could be studied. Donor age, sex, ethnicity and CMV serostatus were compiled together with the repertoire data. The aim of the study was to test whether cataloging public T cell receptors could identify signatures of past pathogen exposure. The study used immunosequencing to profile the T cell repertoires of under 700 subjects and linked those repertoires to cytomegalovirus serostatus. Of the roughly 400 genotyped donors, roughly 85% fell in the genetic ancestry cluster associated with self-reported Caucasian donors. Rather than using new phenotypic data, the later analysis identified candidate immune exposures from TCR beta sequences and from how often those sequences occurred across donors. Among about 390 genotyped donors of the cohort, an average of roughly 240,000 unique TCR beta nucleotide sequences were sequenced per donor, roughly 18% of them non-productive. The study combined high-throughput TCR immunosequencing, statistical association of individual TCRs with disease status, and machine learning to predict cytomegalovirus infection status. To decide whether each TCR beta V gene segment behaved as functional or pseudogenic, an earlier analysis of some 600 of the donors relied on high-throughput TCR beta sequencing. What the authors observed across the whole study: Most TCR sequences were observed very rarely across donors, whereas some public TCRs were present in many individuals. In a later analysis, 16,951 TCR beta sequences were associated with specific HLA alleles at a false discovery rate of 0.05. According to the authors, the approach could potentially be generalized to other disease states and immunological phenotypes. Because some donors lacked HLA typing at each locus, the association tests relied only on the typed subset. For the cohort, immune exposure information was limited to CMV serostatus. Because counts were too low, some 17 rarely observed V segments, including chromosome 9 orphons, were left out of the earlier analysis of about 500 of the donors. A further reported finding was that TCR beta sequences accurately predicted the HLA-A and HLA-B alleles for most subjects in the first cohort. In an earlier analysis of 587 of the donors, most TCR beta V segments appeared in productive rearrangements about 87% or about 30% of the time, broadly matching IMGT annotations. Presence/absence analyses assumed roughly uniform sequencing depth across donors, an assumption that may not hold. In vitro tests confirmed that three of the cytomegalovirus-associated TCR beta chains recognize cytomegalovirus antigens. In a later analysis, most CMV-associated TCR beta chains were found to appear HLA-restricted, with HLA associations seemingly driven largely by CMV exposure. In a later analysis, HLA-associated TCR beta chains were found to be more clonally expanded and to have lower generation probabilities than equally common non-associated chains. In a later genetic analysis, fewer N-insertions in productive TCRs were reported among donors in an Asian-associated ancestry cluster than the approximately 710-donor mean. An association between a missense DCLRE1C variant and V-gene and J-gene trimming of TCR beta chains was found in a later genetic analysis and replicated in an independent cohort. This cohort had only TCR beta chains sequenced, and the lack of alpha or paired-chain data limited which features could be detected. The study gave a list of about 160 TCR beta chains associated with cytomegalovirus. The sequencing pipeline was judged likely to have produced a cluster of highly shared sequence variants as a technical artifact. The 87-base-pair reads could not distinguish some IMGT-functional V segments, including TRBV6-2 and TRBV6-3, so those segments were excluded. Strong co-occurrence of HLA alleles, especially DR and DQ, made assigning TCR associations to individual alleles difficult. According to a later analysis, TCR association rates differed among HLA loci, with DRB1 alleles showing the most associated TCRs and HLA-C alleles showing the fewest. The classifier was reported to diagnose cytomegalovirus status with high specificity and sensitivity in both the original cohort and the validation cohort. Correlated functional status among segregating V segments might reflect linkage disequilibrium, but an unknown experimental factor could not be ruled out. According to a later analysis, parvovirus B19, influenza, CMV and Epstein-Barr virus appeared linked to several top co-occurrence clusters.

In total, 630 or so healthy bone marrow donors made up the cohort. At the time of sampling, all cohort members were nominally healthy, though unrecorded immune exposures were likely present. The donor was CMV seropositive and belonged to the group of 250 to 350 seropositive cohort members. A peripheral blood sample was collected from each donor, and TCR beta sequencing was performed on peripheral blood mononuclear cells. Genomic DNA extraction from the blood cell samples was performed with the Qiagen DNeasy Blood Extraction Kit. The CDR3 runs 14 amino acids, cysteine and phenylalanine included. Only CDR3 DNA remains: 42 bases, in frame from the first base. The germline ends are 6 bases apart after V is trimmed by 0 bases and J by 1 base. CDR1 SGHDN and CDR2 FVKESK are derived from the germline V gene. The receptor library was made with the immunoSEQ multiplex PCR assay. For the multiplex PCR, a mixture combining 60 forward primers for TCR Vbeta segments and 13 reverse primers for TCR Jbeta segments was used. Amplification of the CDR3 region of rearranged TCR beta genes was performed with a multiplex PCR assay on genomic DNA. Amplified TCR beta libraries were sequenced as 87-base-pair reads on the Illumina HiSeq System. As for the authors' bioinformatics: In a later analysis, around 80 million unique TCR beta chains were counted across the roughly 610 repertoires, and about 9.9 million of these chains were shared by at least two donors. Raw reads were error-corrected and collapsed into unique sequences with a nearest-neighbor algorithm that merged closely related sequences to remove PCR and sequencing errors. V, D and J gene segments were assigned by aligning CDR3 sequences to IMGT reference sequences. For a sequence to be retained, a match of at least six nucleotides was required to both a V gene segment and a J gene segment. A rearrangement was called productive if the CDR3 had no stop codons and remained in frame with V and J, and every other rearrangement was called non-productive. CDR3 was defined by IMGT convention, running from the second conserved V-encoded cysteine to the conserved J-encoded phenylalanine. In an earlier analysis of roughly 610 of the donors, sequences lacking an unambiguous match to a single V gene segment were excluded. In an earlier analysis of a few hundred of the donors, a V segment was called functional when productive rearrangements were above 56.7%, and segregating when the standard deviation between donors exceeded 5%. A statistical classification framework was built for diagnosing cytomegalovirus status from the catalog of TCR beta chain sequences. In a later analysis, TCR nucleotide sequences were compared against IMGT/GENE-DB human TR gene sequences so that V and J genes could be assigned. In a later analysis, CDR3 sequences and most-parsimonious VDJ recombination scenarios were assigned using the TCRdist pipeline. A later analysis defined each TCR beta chain by its CDR3 amino acid sequence plus V-gene family, and excluded reads lacking a unique V-gene family. In a later analysis, a few hundred highly shared, low-generation-probability nucleotide sequences were removed to address suspected cross-contamination and a sequencing artifact. In a later analysis, a clonal expansion index for each public chain was calculated from normalized within-repertoire ranks of inferred template counts. Generation probabilities in a later analysis came from a VDJ recombination model fitted to out-of-frame rearrangements, and those results were checked against IGoR. In a later analysis, TCR-TCR, TCR-HLA and TCR-CMV co-occurrence was scored with hypergeometric tests, and a repertoire-size bias correction was applied to TCR pairs. A later analysis estimated false discovery rates by permuting HLA or CMV assignments 20 times. A later analysis grouped co-occurring TCRs with DBSCAN, adding TCRdist sequence similarity when clustering within HLA-allele-positive subsets. Co-occurrence clustering excluded repertoires with fewer than 30,000 or more than 120,000 public chains, plus five with anomalous nucleotide sharing. Not all clones reach the TCRdb copy of this immuneACCESS table, which keeps in-frame sequences only. Checked studies attribute under half of the gap to unresolved V genes and leave the rest unexplained. The V and J calls and clone size were taken over from that table, and D and trimming were inferred from the DNA. This sample holds 150,000 to 200,000 clones; 75% to 85% were observed only once. Of the sample, approximately 7% is held by the ten largest clones.

As regards this clone: Its antigen remains unidentified. No much larger clonotype is one base removed from it; base qualities were not supplied.

The receptor comes from a male donor in good health and CMV-seropositive. Source material: PBMCs. This chain is built from TRBV14 and TRBJ1-2, with a tentative D gene TRBD1 over 5 matching bases. The CDR3 region has the sequence CASSQDRVNYGYTF. The nucleotide sequence reads as follows: TGTGCCAGCAGCCAAGACAGGGTTAACTATGGCTACACCTTC.